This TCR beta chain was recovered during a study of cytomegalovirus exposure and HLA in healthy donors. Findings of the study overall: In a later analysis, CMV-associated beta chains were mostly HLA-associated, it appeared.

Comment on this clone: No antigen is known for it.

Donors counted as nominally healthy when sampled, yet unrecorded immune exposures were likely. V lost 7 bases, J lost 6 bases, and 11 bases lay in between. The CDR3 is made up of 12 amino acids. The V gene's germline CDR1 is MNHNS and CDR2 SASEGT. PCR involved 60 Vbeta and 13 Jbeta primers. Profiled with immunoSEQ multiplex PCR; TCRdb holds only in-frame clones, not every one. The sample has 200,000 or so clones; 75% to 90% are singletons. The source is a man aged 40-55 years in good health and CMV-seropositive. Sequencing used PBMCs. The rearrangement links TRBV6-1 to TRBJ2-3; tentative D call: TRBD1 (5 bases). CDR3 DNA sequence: TGTGCCAGCAAAAAGGGGCGGGATACGCAGTATTTT. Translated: CASKKGRDTQYF.